The next 19 T cell receptor beta chains were all read from a single sample in a study of Graves' ophthalmopathy and Graves' hyperthyroidism. Investigators amplified TCR beta CDR3 regions from RNA transcripts. First-round RT-PCR used HTBI primers; second-round multiplex PCR followed. MiXCR, applied by TCRdb to the multiplex PCR reads, yields one record per CDR3 protein. The sample has about 740,000 distinct CDR3 sequences, roughly 41% seen once. Sequenced sample: peripheral blood. The receptors derive from an adult man with Graves' ophthalmopathy.

A remark on this clonotype: This may be a read error, as it is one base from a much larger clone. The chain is built from TRBV5-4 and TRBJ1-4, with D possibly being TRBD1 (6 bases). CDR3 length equals 15 residues. The V gene's germline CDR1 is SGHNT and CDR2 YYREEE (reference sequence). CDR3 in DNA: TGTGCCAGCAGCCCTCAAGGGGGAAAGGCGGAAAAACTGCTTTTT. This codes for CASSPQGGKAEKLLF.

The chain has TRBV29-1 and TRBJ1-5, with TRBD1 matching over 7 bases. CDR1 SQVTM and CDR2 ANQGSEA come from the germline V gene. The CDR3 extends over 15 amino acids. V lost 7 bases and J lost 6; bases outside the gene matches: 15. This CDR3 is CSATTEGALLQPQHF. CDR3 DNA sequence: TGCAGCGCGACGACGGAGGGGGCTCTCCTTCAGCCCCAGCATTTT.

To note about this clonotype: The conserved final phenylalanine or tryptophan is absent from the CDR3, which likely points to a read error. The chain joins TRBV9 to TRBJ1-1; no reliable D call. CDR1 is SGDLS and CDR2 is YYNGEE in the germline V gene. V was trimmed by 3 bases and J by 6 bases, leaving 21 bases between them. The CDR3 has 16 residues. This CDR3 reads CASSASSSRSNPEAFL. The CDR3 DNA is TGTGCCAGCAGCGCCAGTAGTAGCCGATCCAATCCTGAAGCTTTCCTT.

Of note for this clonotype: This clone may be a read error of a much larger clone one base away. The chain employs TRBV10-3 and TRBJ2-7, with a tentative D call TRBD1 (6 bases). V was trimmed by 6 bases and J by 3 bases, leaving 9 bases between them. The CDR3 consists of 12 residues. Germline V gene sequence: CDR1 ENHRY, CDR2 SYGVKD. CDR3: CAIRGAGYEQYF. DNA of the CDR3: TGTGCCATCAGGGGGGCAGGCTACGAGCAGTACTTC.

V gene TRBV20-1 combines with J gene TRBJ1-5; no reliable D call. V was trimmed by 3 bases and J by 1 base, leaving 10 bases between them. The germline gives CDR1 DFQATT, CDR2 SNEGSKA (reference sequence). CDR3 size: 14 residues. CDR3 in DNA: TGCAGTGCTAGTGCGGTTTCGAGCAATCAGCCCCAGCATTTT. It encodes CSASAVSSNQPQHF.

V is TRBV7-9 and J is TRBJ1-1; possible D gene TRBD1, 6 bases. Deletions cut 4 bases from V and 5 bases from J, with 17 bases between. CDR1 and CDR2 (germline): SEHNR, FQNEAQ (reference sequence). The CDR3 is 15 residues long. CDR3 residues: CASSSTQGERTEAFF. The CDR3 DNA sequence: TGTGCCAGCAGCTCAACACAGGGAGAGAGGACTGAAGCTTTCTTT.

In its sample, this clonotype was seen a few times. The CDR3 here is CASSLDRARTGELFF. Here the CDR3 DNA reads TGTGCCAGCAGCTTAGACAGGGCGAGGACCGGGGAGCTGTTTTTT. The rearrangement uses TRBV7-2 and TRBJ2-2, with D perhaps TRBD1 (6 bases). Trimming removed 1 base from V and 5 bases from J, with 11 bases in between. Germline CDR1 and CDR2: SGHTA and FQGNSA. This CDR3 has 15 residues.

The table lists this clonotype with a count of one. CDR3 nucleotides: TGCAGTGCTAGAGAGGCAACCGCAGGGGTCCCCGGCACTGAAGCTTTCTTT. Translated: CSAREATAGVPGTEAFF. The chain carries TRBV20-1 and TRBJ1-1; possibly TRBD1 for D (6 bases). V lost 0 bases, J lost 4 bases, and 21 bases lay in between. The length of the CDR3 is 17 residues. Germline CDR1 is DFQATT and CDR2 is SNEGSKA (reference sequence).

As to this clonotype: The conserved phenylalanine or tryptophan normally closing the CDR3 is absent here, so this likely arose from a read error. The rearrangement joins TRBV2 to TRBJ2-5; D is unclear. CDR1 SNHLY and CDR2 FYNNEI come from the germline V gene. The CDR3 covers 11 residues. V dropped 7 bases and J dropped 1 base, with 4 bases sitting between them. The chain's CDR3 is CASTIQETQYL. As DNA, the CDR3 is TGTGCCAGCACTATCCAAGAGACCCAGTACCTC.

The chain carries TRBV5-5 and TRBJ1-1; D unresolved. The germline V gene has CDR1 SGHKS and CDR2 YYEKEE (reference sequence). The CDR3 length is 12 residues. The V end was cut by 2 bases, the J end by 13 bases, with 15 bases between. CDR3: CASSFASGRVFF. Written as DNA, the CDR3 is TGTGCCAGCAGCTTTGCCAGTGGAAGGGTTTTCTTT.

The V and J genes are TRBV4-3 and TRBJ2-7; 12 bases line up with TRBD2. The CDR3 consists of 16 residues. The ends lost 1 base at V and 2 bases at J; junction bases unmatched: 3. Germline V gene data show CDR1 as LGHNA and CDR2 as YSLEER. Written as DNA, the CDR3 is TGCGCCAGCAGCCAAGGACTAGCGGGAGCACCCTACGAGCAGTACTTC. Protein sequence: CASSQGLAGAPYEQYF.

The chain couples TRBV7-3 to TRBJ1-5; 10 positions match TRBD1. The germline CDR1 and CDR2 sequences are SGHTA and FQGTGA. There are 15 residues in the CDR3. J was trimmed by 9 bases and V by 3 bases; bases with no gene match: 8. The CDR3 loop reads CASSLGGQGIGPQHF. CDR3 coding DNA: TGTGCCAGCAGCTTGGGGGGACAGGGGATCGGGCCCCAGCATTTT. Using reference TRBV7-3 and TRBJ1-5 for the parts outside the CDR3, the full variable domain is GAGVSQTPSNKVTEKGKYVELRCDPISGHTALYWYRQSLGQGPEFLIYFQGTGAADDSGLPNDRFFAVRPEGSVSTLKIQRTERGDSAVYLCASSLGGQGIGPQHFGDGTRLSIL.

Details on this clonotype: A read error may be the cause here, since a much bigger clone is one base away. This sequence joins TRBV2 and TRBJ1-1, with D perhaps TRBD1 (5 bases). Per germline, CDR1 SNHLY and CDR2 FYNNEI. This CDR3 contains 13 residues. CDR3 nucleotide sequence: TGTACCAGCGGGACCCAAAGGAACACTGAAGCTTTCTTT. This sequence encodes CTSGTQRNTEAFF.

The chain is built from TRBV2 and TRBJ2-7, with D perhaps matching TRBD1 (7 bases). The V and J ends lost 6 bases and 3 bases respectively, with 18 bases between them. This CDR3 region has 15 residues. Per the germline V gene, CDR1 is SNHLY and CDR2 is FYNNEI. CDR3 region: CASRKGQGGYYEQYF. Written as DNA, the CDR3 is TGTGCCAGCAGAAAAGGGCAGGGGGGTTACTACGAGCAGTACTTC.

V and J are TRBV5-6 and TRBJ1-2; D call uncertain. The CDR3 loop spans 15 amino acids. Germline CDR1 reads SGHDT; CDR2 reads YYEEEE. The germline V and J ends were trimmed by 0 bases and 4 bases, with 13 bases remaining between them. CDR3 residues: CASSLERMSTYGYTF. The CDR3 bases are TGTGCCAGCAGCTTGGAGAGGATGAGTACCTATGGCTACACCTTC. The full variable domain, with the rest looked up from reference TRBV5-6 and TRBJ1-2, is DAGVTQSPTHLIKTRGQQVTLRCSPKSGHDTVSWYQQALGQGPQFIFQYYEEEERQRGNFPDRFSGHQFPNYSSELNVNALLLGDSALYLCASSLERMSTYGYTFGSGTRLTVV.

About this clonotype: This may come from a read error, since a much larger clone is one base off. V gene TRBV14 combines with J gene TRBJ1-6; D might be TRBD1 (5 bases). This CDR3 has 15 amino acids. Germline CDR1 SGHDN, CDR2 FVKESK. V dropped 3 bases and J dropped 10 bases, with 16 bases sitting between them. CDR3 bases: TGTGCCAGCAGCCAGCAGGGTGCGGCCCGCTCACCCCTCCACTTT. This encodes CASSQQGAARSPLHF.

The J gene is TRBJ1-5, the V gene TRBV24-1, with a possible D match to TRBD1 (5 bases). Germline V gene sequence: CDR1 KGHDR, CDR2 SFDVKD. Trimming removed 11 bases from V and 5 bases from J, with 21 bases in between. The CDR3 loop spans 15 amino acids. In DNA form, the CDR3 reads TGTGCCAGCAGACCGCATGGACATTTTGATCAGCCCCAGCATTTT. It is translated as CASRPHGHFDQPQHF.

The chain combines TRBV6-5 with TRBJ2-7; D not resolved. The germline V and J ends were trimmed by 7 bases and 3 bases, with 10 bases remaining between them. The CDR3 totals 12 residues. Germline assignment: CDR1 MNHEY and CDR2 SVGAGI. The CDR3, as DNA: TGTGCCAGCACATACCCACGCTACGAGCAGTACTTC. The encoded protein is CASTYPRYEQYF.

This chain connects TRBV11-2 to TRBJ1-6; D is unresolved. Deletions cut 1 base from V and 3 bases from J, with 10 bases between. From germline, CDR1 is SGHAT and CDR2 FQNNGV. This CDR3 region has 16 residues. The CDR3 reads CASSLGVRDYNSPLHF. In nucleotides, the CDR3 is TGTGCCAGCAGCTTAGGCGTCCGGGACTATAATTCACCCCTCCACTTT.